The 10 T cell receptor beta chains reported below all come from one sample, sequenced in a study of cytomegalovirus exposure and HLA in healthy donors. The method was immunoSEQ multiplex PCR; TCRdb's version includes in-frame clones alone and lacks a portion of them. The sample includes over 200,000 clones, roughly 83% of them seen just once. Sequencing was carried out using PBMCs. All receptors come from a woman aged 25 to 39 in good health and CMV-seropositive.

This chain joins TRBV7-6 and TRBJ2-1; TRBD1 agrees at 7 bases. CDR3 length equals 16 residues. Germline V gene sequence: CDR1 SGHVS, CDR2 FNYEAQ. After removal of 0 bases from V and 9 bases from J, the junction contained 11 bases not matched to a gene. CDR3 loop: CASSLAGTVAISEQFF. The CDR3 DNA is TGTGCCAGCAGCTTAGCGGGGACAGTCGCAATTAGTGAGCAGTTCTTC.

V is TRBV20-1 and J is TRBJ2-7, with D unclear. The CDR3 runs to 11 residues. The germline V gene has CDR1 DFQATT and CDR2 SNEGSKA (reference sequence). Trimming took off 6 bases at V and 4 bases at J, with 10 bases between the two ends. The CDR3 protein is CSAIVAYEQYF. CDR3 coding DNA: TGCAGTGCCATAGTAGCTTACGAGCAGTACTTC.

V gene TRBV6-1 combines with J gene TRBJ2-5, with unresolved D. Per germline, CDR1 MNHNS and CDR2 SASEGT. The CDR3 extends over 12 amino acids. V was pared by 6 bases and J by 4 bases, with 9 bases between. DNA for the CDR3: TGTGCCAGCAGCAGGTATCGAGAGACCCAGTACTTC. Translating gives CASSRYRETQYF.

The chain joins TRBV7-9 to TRBJ2-7; 7 nucleotides match TRBD1. Germline V gene data show CDR1 as SEHNR and CDR2 as FQNEAQ (reference sequence). J was trimmed by 0 bases and V by 5 bases; bases with no gene match: 7. This CDR3 is built from 15 residues. The CDR3: CASSHGQALSYEQYF. DNA of the CDR3: TGTGCCAGCAGCCATGGACAGGCCCTCTCCTACGAGCAGTACTTC.

The chain couples TRBV9 to TRBJ2-5, with 7 bases aligning to TRBD2. J gave up 5 bases and V 4 bases, and 11 bases lay outside the gene matches. CDR1 and CDR2 (germline): SGDLS, YYNGEE. The CDR3 spans 15 residues. CDR3 loop: CASSSTSAVTETQYF. In DNA, the CDR3 is TGTGCCAGCAGCTCTACTAGCGCAGTGACGGAGACCCAGTACTTC.

This clone was recorded once. The chain is built from TRBV5-1 and TRBJ2-5; 7 bases align to TRBD2. Germline V CDR1 and CDR2: SGHRS, YFSETQ. The CDR3 has 18 residues. J gave up 1 base and V 1 base, and 13 bases lay outside the gene matches. This chain's CDR3 is CASSLRGLEIEIQETQYF. CDR3 coding DNA: TGCGCCAGCAGCTTGCGTGGACTAGAAATAGAAATCCAAGAGACCCAGTACTTC.

The V gene is TRBV5-4, the J gene TRBJ1-1; tentatively, D is TRBD1 (6 bases). Per germline, CDR1 SGHNT and CDR2 YYREEE (reference sequence). The CDR3 runs 14 residues. V lost 3 bases, J lost 8 bases, and 17 bases lay in between. CDR3 coding DNA: TGTGCCAGCAGCTCGATCACCGGGACACAGGAAGCTTTCTTT. Residues: CASSSITGTQEAFF.

The V and J genes are TRBV7-3 and TRBJ2-3; TRBD2 matches at 11 bases. J was trimmed by 6 bases and V by 5 bases; bases with no gene match: 4. From germline, CDR1 is SGHTA and CDR2 FQGTGA. The CDR3 consists of 14 residues. The CDR3 loop reads CASSIAGGPDTQYF. The CDR3 bases are TGTGCCAGCAGCATAGCGGGAGGGCCGGATACGCAGTATTTT.

The chain has TRBV27 and TRBJ2-3; 9 bases map to TRBD1. Germline V gene sequence: CDR1 MNHEY, CDR2 SMNVEV (reference sequence). The CDR3 consists of 15 residues. After removal of 3 bases from V and 7 bases from J, the junction contained 8 bases not matched to a gene. The CDR3 nucleotides are TGTGCCAGCAGTTTTGAGTGGGGGACAGGGAATACGCAGTATTTT. It encodes CASSFEWGTGNTQYF.

The chain links TRBV7-9 to TRBJ1-2; perhaps TRBD1 as D (5 bases). The CDR3 contains 17 residues. CDR1 is SEHNR, CDR2 FQNEAQ, per germline (reference sequence). Trimming left V 5 bases short and J 1 base short, with 20 bases between. The CDR3 bases are TGTGCCAGCAGCCAAAAGGGGCGCGGGACGTTTAACTATGGCTACACCTTC. This codes for CASSQKGRGTFNYGYTF.